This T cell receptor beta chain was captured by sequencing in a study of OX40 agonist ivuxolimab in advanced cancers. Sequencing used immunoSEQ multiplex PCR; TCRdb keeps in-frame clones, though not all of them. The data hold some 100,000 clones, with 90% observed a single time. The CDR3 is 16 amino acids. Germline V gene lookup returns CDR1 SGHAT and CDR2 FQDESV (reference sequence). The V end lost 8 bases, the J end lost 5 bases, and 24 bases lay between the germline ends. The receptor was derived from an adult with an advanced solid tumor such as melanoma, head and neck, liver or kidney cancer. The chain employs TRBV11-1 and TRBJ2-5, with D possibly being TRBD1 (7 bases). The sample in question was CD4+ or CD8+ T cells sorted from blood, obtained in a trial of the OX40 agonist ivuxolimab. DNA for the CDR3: TGTGCCAGCCGGCTAAGGGGGCAGGGGGGTTTGGAGACCCAGTACTTC. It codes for CASRLRGQGGLETQYF.